These T cell receptor beta chains were read from a single sample in a study of cytomegalovirus exposure and HLA in healthy donors. This table comes from immunoSEQ multiplex PCR, and its TCRdb copy is limited to in-frame clones, with some not included. The table shows about 160,000 clones, with about 80% occurring only once. The sequencing input was PBMCs. The receptors were gathered from a man in his forties in good health and CMV-seronegative. Both conserved end residues are part of each CDR3.

TRBJ2-7 TRBV2 CASSEEGTIYYEQYF
TRBJ1-5 TRBV2 CASCPGGNNQPQHF
TRBJ1-5 TRBV21-1 CARAQGIPHVPDQPQHF
TRBJ1-4 TRBV6-5 CASSLLTNEKLFF
TRBJ2-7 TRBV6-1 CASTTTGYTYEQYF
TRBJ2-1 TRBV7-9 CASSLQSFSGGEQFF
TRBJ2-7 TRBV11-2 CASSLNYQLGTYEQYF
TRBJ2-7 TRBV28 CASGQGRNEQYF
TRBJ1-2 TRBV6-5 CASSRDRVNYGYTF
TRBJ2-6 TRBV6-1 CASSATGAGANGLTF
TRBJ2-7 TRBV2 CASRGLAGSLYYEQYF
TRBJ1-5 TRBV2 CAGSRDRLNQPQHF
TRBJ2-2 TRBV9 CASSLTSGRAPGELFF
TRBJ2-1 TRBV5-1 CASSLGGVRLAVYNEQFF
- TRBV6-5 CASSYAPESYEQYF
- TRBV27 CASSLRGFGYEQYF
TRBJ2-3 TRBV5-4 CASSLSLADTQYF
TRBJ2-7 TRBV6-9 CASSYGLAGGKSYEQYF
TRBJ2-1 TRBV28 CATLRGRGYNEQFF
TRBJ2-6 TRBV5-1 CASSSYPRTGGSGANVLTF
TRBJ1-6 TRBV14 CASSQITGSPLHF
TRBJ2-3 TRBV19 CASSSPGQPSTDTQYF
TRBJ2-3 TRBV7-6 CASSLGQSDTQYF
TRBJ2-7 TRBV6-5 CASSYSRDSYEQYF
TRBJ2-3 TRBV2 CASSVRDRAPGDTQYF
TRBJ2-3 TRBV7-9 CASSLALPYSTDTQYF
TRBJ1-6 TRBV5-1 CASSLGQNLESPLHF